Below are 3 T cell receptor beta chains sequenced from a single sample in a study of blood T cells in healthy people across ages (dated by TCRdb to the mid-2010s). Libraries were constructed by 5' RACE. The instrument given in TCRdb is Illumina HiSeq 2500. The second PCR ran for roughly 7 to 12 cycles and used a J-beta primer mix along with a sample-barcoded 5' primer. The raw public data were reprocessed by TCRdb itself: fastp quality trimming at Q25, MiXCR clonotype calling, in-frame beta chains only. CDR3 protein sequences are deduplicated, and each keeps its most common genes and DNA. This sample gives around 1.7 million distinct CDR3 sequences in total; 25% to 30% of them show up just once. The top ten hold 6.5% to 8.5% of the sample. Material for sequencing was blood. The receptors originated from a woman aged 25 to 39 in good health.

For this clonotype: Since a much larger clone is just one base distant, this may be a read error. The chain uses TRBV12-3 or TRBV12-4 and TRBJ2-6, with 11 bases matching TRBD1. This CDR3 contains 18 residues. The CDR3 DNA follows: TGTGCCAGCAGCACCGGACAGGGGGCATCTTATGGGACCAACGTCCTGACTTTC. Translated, it gives CASSTGQGASYGTNVLTF.

This clonotype appeared a few times. The chain uses TRBV5-1 and TRBJ1-2; 8 bases agree with TRBD1. The CDR3 runs 15 residues. V lost 1 base and J lost 7; bases outside the gene matches: 9. The germline V gene encodes CDR1 SGHRS and CDR2 YFSETQ. The CDR3 loop is CASSLRSGGPSGYTF. CDR3 nucleotide sequence: TGCGCCAGCAGCTTGCGTTCAGGGGGCCCCTCTGGCTACACCTTC.

Remarks on this clonotype: The germline gene is not matched at one end of the junction; a read error may be the cause. CDR3 in amino acids: CTSKEGRGLVYGYTF. CDR3 DNA: TGTACCAGTAAGGAGGGGAGAGGACTCGTCTATGGCTACACCTTC. The gene calls are TRBV3-1 and TRBJ1-2; D is perhaps TRBD1 (5 bases). The CDR3 is 15 residues long. Germline CDR1 is LGHDT and CDR2 is YNNKEL (reference sequence).